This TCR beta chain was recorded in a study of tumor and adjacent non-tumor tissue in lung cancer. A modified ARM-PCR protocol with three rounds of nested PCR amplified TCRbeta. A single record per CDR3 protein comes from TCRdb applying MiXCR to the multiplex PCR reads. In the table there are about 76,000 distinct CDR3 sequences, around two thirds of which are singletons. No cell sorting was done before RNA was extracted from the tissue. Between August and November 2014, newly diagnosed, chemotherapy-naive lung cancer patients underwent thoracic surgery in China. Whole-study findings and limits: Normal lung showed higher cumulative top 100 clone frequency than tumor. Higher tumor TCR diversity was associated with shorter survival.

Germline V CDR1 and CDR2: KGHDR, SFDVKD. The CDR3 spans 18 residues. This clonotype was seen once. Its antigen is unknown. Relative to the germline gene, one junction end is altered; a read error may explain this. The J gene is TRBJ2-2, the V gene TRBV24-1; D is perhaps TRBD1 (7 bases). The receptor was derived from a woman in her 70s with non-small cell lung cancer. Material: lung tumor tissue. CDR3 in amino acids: CATSVLTSQGANTGELFF. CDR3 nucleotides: TGTGCCACCAGTGTTTTGACTAGTCAGGGGGCGAACACCGGGGAGCTGTTTTTT.